This TCR beta chain was identified in a study of cytomegalovirus exposure and HLA in healthy donors. Use of 60 Vbeta and 13 Jbeta primers characterized the PCR. The table came from immunoSEQ multiplex PCR; TCRdb's copy has only in-frame clones and leaves some out. The sample has 160,000 or so clones, around three quarters seen once. The sequenced sample consisted of PBMCs. This TCR came from a man under 40 in good health and CMV-seropositive.

The chain's CDR3 is CASSPAGRGGYEQYF. CDR3 DNA: TGTGCCAGCAGTCCCGCCGGGCGGGGGGGTTACGAGCAGTACTTC. The chain recombines TRBV6-6 with TRBJ2-7; TRBD2 agrees at 9 bases. Germline trimming cut 5 bases from V and 4 bases from J; bases unmatched to any gene: 9. This CDR3 comprises 15 residues. CDR1 and CDR2 (germline): MNHNY, SVGAGI (reference sequence).